The 32 T cell receptor beta chains listed next were all sequenced from one sample in a study of early T cells in non-severe SARS-CoV-2 infection. Using its own MiXCR run on the 5' RACE reads, TCRdb lists one record per CDR3 protein. Of 60,000 to 70,000 distinct CDR3 sequences in the sample, 9.1% were seen once. Sample: whole blood. The receptors were sampled from an adult who was a healthcare worker with PCR-confirmed SARS-CoV-2 infection or an uninfected control (not recorded which).

This clonotype was recorded a few times. V is TRBV23-1 and J is TRBJ2-7, with D unresolved. TRBV23-1 is an ORF, with its function uncertain. This CDR3 is built from 8 residues. Trimming left V 11 bases short and J 10 bases short, with 9 bases between. The CDR3 DNA is TGCGCCCCCCCCCTTCAGTACTTC. Amino acid sequence: CAPPLQYF.

This clonotype occurred a few times. This chain links TRBV9 with TRBJ1-3; D is uncertain. Trimming left V 4 bases short and J 0 bases short, with 11 bases between. This CDR3 has 15 amino acids. Looked up from germline, CDR1 is SGDLS and CDR2 is YYNGEE. CDR3 nucleotides: TGTGCCAGCAGCCCCCGAGGAAGCTCTGGAAACACCATATATTTT. It translates to CASSPRGSSGNTIYF. Together with reference TRBV9 and TRBJ1-3, the CDR3 gives the full variable domain: DSGVTQTPKHLITATGQRVTLRCSPRSGDLSVYWYQQSLDQGLQFLIQYYNGEERAKGNILERFSAQQFPDLHSELNLSSLELGDSALYFCASSPRGSSGNTIYFGEGSWLTVV.

This sequence joins TRBV6-6 and TRBJ2-7, with 7 bases aligning to TRBD2. The CDR3 loop spans 17 amino acids. The germline V gene has CDR1 MNHNY and CDR2 SVGAGI (reference sequence). Unmatched junction bases numbered 16, after V lost 5 bases and J lost 3 bases. This CDR3 is CASSRPGLTTARYEQYF. CDR3 sequence (DNA): TGTGCCAGCAGTCGACCGGGACTAACGACAGCTCGCTACGAGCAGTACTTC.

This clonotype was detected many times. The genes are TRBV4-2 and TRBJ2-7; D gene unclear. This CDR3 contains 15 residues. Trimming pared 2 bases from V and 3 bases from J, leaving 14 bases between. Germline CDR1 reads LGHNA; CDR2 reads YNFKEQ. The CDR3 nucleotides read TGTGCCAGCAGCCAAACGAGTTACTACCGCTACGAGCAGTACTTC. It translates to CASSQTSYYRYEQYF.

This clonotype occurred a few times. The chain is built from TRBV29-1 and TRBJ2-5, with 10 bases lining up with TRBD2. Per the germline V gene, CDR1 is SQVTM and CDR2 is ANQGSEA. The CDR3 consists of 11 residues. V dropped 7 bases and J dropped 9; count of bases not matched to a gene: 5. This CDR3 is CSATAGGAQYF. The CDR3, as DNA: TGCAGCGCCACAGCGGGAGGGGCCCAGTACTTC.

The rearrangement uses TRBV9 and TRBJ2-7; 10 nucleotides match TRBD2. The CDR3 runs 14 residues. With V trimmed by 0 bases and J by 3 bases, 0 bases remained unmatched. Germline loops: CDR1 SGDLS, CDR2 YYNGEE. CDR3 nucleotides: TGTGCCAGCAGCGTAGTAGCGGGGGGCTACGAGCAGTACTTC. It codes for CASSVVAGGYEQYF.

This clonotype has more than one count but fewer than ten. This sequence joins TRBV7-3 and TRBJ2-1; 10 bases match TRBD1. Germline V gene lookup returns CDR1 SGHTA and CDR2 FQGTGA. This CDR3 is 14 amino acids long. V dropped 4 bases and J dropped 5; count of bases not matched to a gene: 2. CDR3 bases: TGTGCCAGCAGCTGGGGACAGGGGAACAATGAGCAGTTCTTC. Protein: CASSWGQGNNEQFF.

By proportion, this clonotype is medium-sized. The chain recombines TRBV20-1 with TRBJ2-2; 11 bases align to TRBD2. CDR3 length: 15 residues. Germline V CDR1 and CDR2: DFQATT, SNEGSKA (reference sequence). J gave up 5 bases and V 1 base, and 3 bases lay outside the gene matches. CDR3: CSARVSGRETGELFF. The CDR3 coding sequence is TGCAGTGCTAGAGTTAGCGGGAGGGAAACCGGGGAGCTGTTTTTT.

The chain is built from TRBV7-2 and TRBJ2-1; 10 bases map to TRBD1. The CDR3 has 17 residues. CDR1 and CDR2 from the germline V gene are SGHTA and FQGNSA. After removal of 1 base from V and 1 base from J, the junction contained 4 bases not matched to a gene. For the CDR3, the DNA is TGTGCCAGCAGCTTAGTTCCGGGACAGGGGTCCTACAATGAGCAGTTCTTC. Protein sequence: CASSLVPGQGSYNEQFF. Using reference TRBV7-2 and TRBJ2-1 for the parts outside the CDR3, the full variable domain is GAGVSQSPSNKVTEKGKDVELRCDPISGHTALYWYRQSLGQGLEFLIYFQGNSAPDKSGLPSDRFSAERTGGSVSTLTIQRTQQEDSAVYLCASSLVPGQGSYNEQFFGPGTRLTVL.

This clonotype appeared many times. The chain's CDR3 is CASSQDGSRGYTF. The CDR3 DNA follows: TGTGCCAGCAGCCAGGACGGTTCACGGGGCTACACCTTC. The chain uses TRBV3-1 and TRBJ1-2; D is unclear. Between the trimmed V and J ends, which lost 3 bases and 8 bases, there was a span of 13 bases. The CDR3 contains 13 residues. Per germline, CDR1 LGHDT and CDR2 YNNKEL (reference sequence).

This clonotype was picked up a small number of times. The CDR3, as DNA: TGCAGTGCTATAGGGGCAGGGGGCCACACTGAAGCTTTCTTT. This sequence encodes CSAIGAGGHTEAFF. The rearrangement uses TRBV20-1 and TRBJ1-1; 8 bases line up with TRBD1. Germline values: CDR1 DFQATT, CDR2 SNEGSKA (reference sequence). The CDR3 contains 14 residues. J gave up 3 bases and V 4 bases, and 7 bases lay outside the gene matches.

In this sample, this clonotype turned up a few times. The chain couples TRBV5-1 to TRBJ2-1; either TRBD1 or TRBD2 may supply D (6 bases each). The V end lost 6 bases, the J end lost 8 bases, and 15 bases lay between the germline ends. This CDR3 contains 13 residues. The germline V gene encodes CDR1 SGHRS and CDR2 YFSETQ. CDR3 DNA sequence: TGCGCCAGCACCCGAGGGGGAGGAGATGAGCAGTTCTTC. Protein: CASTRGGGDEQFF. Based on the CDR3 plus reference TRBV5-1 and TRBJ2-1, the full variable domain is KAGVTQTPRYLIKTRGQQVTLSCSPISGHRSVSWYQQTPGQGLQFLFEYFSETQRNKGNFPGRFSGRQFSNSRSEMNVSTLELGDSALYLCASTRGGGDEQFFGPGTRLTVL.

This clonotype was observed many times. The chain combines TRBV2 with TRBJ2-1, with D possibly being TRBD1 (5 bases). The CDR3 has 18 residues. CDR1 is SNHLY and CDR2 is FYNNEI in the germline V gene. V dropped 0 bases and J dropped 8 bases, with 23 bases sitting between them. In DNA form, the CDR3 reads TGTGCCAGCAGTGAAGCGCTTCTTGGCAGGGCCATAAAGGATGAGCAGTTCTTC. It encodes CASSEALLGRAIKDEQFF. Based on the CDR3 plus reference TRBV2 and TRBJ2-1, the full variable domain is EPEVTQTPSHQVTQMGQEVILRCVPISNHLYFYWYRQILGQKVEFLVSFYNNEISEKSEIFDDQFSVERPDGSNFTLKIRSTKLEDSAMYFCASSEALLGRAIKDEQFFGPGTRLTVL.

This clonotype was found many times. V is TRBV7-2 and J is TRBJ2-3; unclear D gene. CDR3 length: 15 residues. CDR1 is SGHTA, CDR2 FQGNSA, per germline. V was clipped by 1 base and J by 2 bases, with 10 bases between them. CDR3 in DNA: TGTGCCAGCAGCTTAGGGAGACTGTCCACAGATACGCAGTATTTT. Translated, it gives CASSLGRLSTDTQYF.

Ten or more counts support this clonotype. J is TRBJ2-7 and V is TRBV20-1; TRBD1 aligns across 8 bases. This CDR3 contains 13 residues. Losses at the gene ends were 6 bases for V and 4 bases for J; bases not matched to a gene: 8. Germline CDR1 and CDR2: DFQATT and SNEGSKA (reference sequence). The chain's CDR3 is CSAPRTGFYEQYF. CDR3 coding DNA: TGCAGTGCCCCTAGGACAGGGTTTTACGAGCAGTACTTC.

The V and J genes are TRBV12-3 or TRBV12-4 and TRBJ2-2; 14 bases align to TRBD2. The V and J ends lost 7 bases and 1 base, in that order; junction bases with no gene match: 8. CDR3 length: 18 amino acids. CDR3 coding DNA: TGTGCCAGCACCACGACTAGCGGGAGGGGGAGGAACACCGGGGAGCTGTTTTTT. Translating it yields CASTTTSGRGRNTGELFF.

The CDR3 sequence: CASSEPSSTDTQYF. The CDR3 nucleotides read TGTGCCAGCAGTGAACCTTCTAGCACAGATACGCAGTATTTT. The chain employs TRBV25-1 and TRBJ2-3; D call uncertain. The V end lost 2 bases, the J end lost 0 bases, and 6 bases lay between the germline ends. CDR3 size: 14 residues. CDR1 is MGHDK, CDR2 SYGVNS, per germline.

Only a few counts were recorded for this clonotype. This chain links TRBV5-1 with TRBJ2-1, with D perhaps matching TRBD1 (5 bases). CDR1 is SGHRS, CDR2 YFSETQ, per germline. The CDR3 covers 14 residues. Trimming stripped 0 bases from V and 3 bases from J, with 7 bases between. The CDR3 loop is CASSLGQIYNEQFF. DNA for the CDR3: TGCGCCAGCAGCTTGGGACAGATCTACAATGAGCAGTTCTTC.

This clonotype was observed a few times. Written as DNA, the CDR3 is TGTGCCAGCAGCTTAGTTTGGGACGCCTACAATGAGCAGTTCTTC. Protein sequence: CASSLVWDAYNEQFF. The genes are TRBV7-6 and TRBJ2-1; D possibly matches TRBD1 or TRBD2 (5 bases each). The CDR3 runs 15 residues. The germline gives CDR1 SGHVS, CDR2 FNYEAQ. V shed 1 base and J shed 2 bases, with 9 bases lying between them.

This clonotype was observed a handful of times. The chain recombines TRBV4-2 with TRBJ2-7; TRBD2 is a possible D gene (5 bases). Germline loops: CDR1 LGHNA, CDR2 YNFKEQ. V was shortened by 4 bases and J by 3 bases, with 10 bases between the two germline ends. The CDR3 runs 13 residues. CDR3 sequence reads: CASSRGLDYEQYF. The CDR3 DNA reads TGTGCCAGCAGCCGCGGACTTGACTACGAGCAGTACTTC.

The sample holds a few counts of this clonotype. J is TRBJ1-4 and V is TRBV2; D is uncertain. This CDR3 is built from 13 residues. The germline V and J ends were trimmed by 6 bases and 3 bases, with 8 bases remaining between them. Germline V lookup: CDR1 SNHLY, CDR2 FYNNEI. The CDR3, as DNA: TGTGCCAGCAGATGGCAGCCTAATGAAAAACTGTTTTTT. This codes for CASRWQPNEKLFF.

This clonotype was seen many times. This sequence joins TRBV7-9 and TRBJ2-1; 10 nucleotides align to TRBD2. The germline V gene has CDR1 SEHNR and CDR2 FQNEAQ (reference sequence). Trimming took 5 bases from V and 8 from J; bases not matched to a gene: 9. This CDR3 is built from 15 residues. CDR3 region: CASSPPSGRADEQFF. In nucleotides, the CDR3 is TGTGCCAGCAGCCCCCCTAGCGGGAGAGCCGATGAGCAGTTCTTC.

This clonotype has a count of ten or more. The rearrangement links TRBV12-3 or TRBV12-4 to TRBJ2-3; a possible D gene is TRBD2 (5 bases). There are 14 residues in the CDR3. The V and J ends lost 1 base and 3 bases respectively, with 8 bases between them. CDR3 amino acids: CASSLGRRTDTQYF. The CDR3 bases are TGTGCCAGCAGTTTAGGGAGGAGGACAGATACGCAGTATTTT.

There are a few counts of this clonotype. This CDR3 reads CASSSGTGGAEEYF. The DNA for the CDR3 is TGTGCCAGCAGTTCCGGGACAGGGGGCGCGGAGGAATACTTC. The V and J genes are TRBV27 and TRBJ2-7, with 12 bases aligning to TRBD1. Looked up from germline, CDR1 is MNHEY and CDR2 is SMNVEV (reference sequence). The V segment lost 4 bases and the J segment 13 bases; nucleotides outside the gene matches: 11. The CDR3 loop spans 14 amino acids.

The chain links TRBV2 to TRBJ1-2; 11 bases fit TRBD1. The V and J ends lost 5 bases and 6 bases, in that order; junction bases with no gene match: 8. Germline V gene data show CDR1 as SNHLY and CDR2 as FYNNEI. This CDR3 is built from 15 residues. In DNA form, the CDR3 reads TGTGCCAGCAGTATGGACAGGGGGCGACGCGATGGCTACACCTTC. Residues: CASSMDRGRRDGYTF.

This clonotype has more than one count but fewer than ten. V and J are TRBV7-2 and TRBJ2-1; 7 nucleotides agree with TRBD2. The CDR3 totals 16 residues. Germline V CDR1 and CDR2: SGHTA, FQGNSA. V was pared by 5 bases and J by 4 bases, with 11 bases of the junction left unmatched. The CDR3 coding sequence is TGTGCCAGCAGCCCAGACAGCGGGATCGAGTACAATGAGCAGTTCTTC. Residues: CASSPDSGIEYNEQFF.

This clonotype was counted ten times or more. The chain is built from TRBV15 and TRBJ1-4; TRBD1 is a possible D gene (5 bases). Germline V gene data show CDR1 as LNHNV and CDR2 as YYDKDF (reference sequence). CDR3 size: 14 residues. Trimming stripped 1 base from V and 7 bases from J, with 10 bases between. CDR3 in amino acids: CATSRGDVGEKLFF. CDR3 in DNA: TGTGCCACCAGCAGAGGGGACGTAGGTGAAAAACTGTTTTTT. Complete variable domain (other parts from reference TRBV15 and TRBJ1-4): DAMVIQNPRYQVTQFGKPVTLSCSQTLNHNVMYWYQQKSSQAPKLLFHYYDKDFNNEADTPDNFQSRRPNTSFCFLDIRSPGLGDTAMYLCATSRGDVGEKLFFGSGTQLSVL.

This clonotype was observed a few times. The chain has TRBV29-1 and TRBJ2-7; a possible D gene is TRBD2 (5 bases). Germline-derived CDR1 and CDR2 are SQVTM and ANQGSEA. The CDR3 extends over 12 amino acids. V was shortened by 0 bases and J by 3 bases, with 6 bases between the two germline ends. The CDR3 sequence is CSVEERDYEQYF. In DNA form, the CDR3 reads TGCAGCGTTGAAGAGAGGGACTACGAGCAGTACTTC.

This clonotype was observed at least ten times. This chain connects TRBV7-8 to TRBJ2-2; 8 nucleotides agree with TRBD1. The CDR3 sequence is 19 residues long. Per the germline V gene, CDR1 is SGHVS and CDR2 is FQNEAQ. V was clipped by 5 bases and J by 6 bases; unmatched bases: 20. The CDR3: CASSPGRTGSPIRAGELFF. DNA of the CDR3: TGTGCCAGCAGCCCTGGTAGGACAGGGTCCCCAATACGGGCCGGGGAGCTGTTTTTT.

Only a few counts were recorded for this clonotype. The junction departs from germline at one end; a sequencing error may be responsible. The chain carries TRBV7-2 and TRBJ2-1; 11 bases fit TRBD2. The CDR3 contains 15 residues. The germline gives CDR1 SGHTA, CDR2 FQGNSA. The CDR3 nucleotides are TGTGCCAGCAGATTAGCGGGAGGGCCCTCCAATGAGCAGTTCTTC. This translates into CASRLAGGPSNEQFF.

The table lists this clonotype with many counts. The CDR3 nucleotides are TGTGCCATCAAACGACAAGGGGAAGCGGATACGCAGTATTTT. Residues: CAIKRQGEADTQYF. The chain links TRBV10-3 to TRBJ2-3; a possible D gene is TRBD1 (5 bases). Germline V gene data show CDR1 as ENHRY and CDR2 as SYGVKD. V lost 7 bases to trimming and J lost 6 bases, with 17 bases between them. The CDR3 consists of 14 residues.

This clonotype was observed many times. The chain links TRBV28 to TRBJ1-1; tentative D call: TRBD1 (5 bases). The CDR3 is 11 amino acids. Germline V gene lookup returns CDR1 MDHEN and CDR2 SYDVKM. Trimming cost V 3 bases and J 10 bases, with 9 bases left between them. The CDR3 loop is CASSLAGVAFF. CDR3 nucleotides: TGTGCCAGCAGTTTGGCGGGGGTAGCTTTCTTT.